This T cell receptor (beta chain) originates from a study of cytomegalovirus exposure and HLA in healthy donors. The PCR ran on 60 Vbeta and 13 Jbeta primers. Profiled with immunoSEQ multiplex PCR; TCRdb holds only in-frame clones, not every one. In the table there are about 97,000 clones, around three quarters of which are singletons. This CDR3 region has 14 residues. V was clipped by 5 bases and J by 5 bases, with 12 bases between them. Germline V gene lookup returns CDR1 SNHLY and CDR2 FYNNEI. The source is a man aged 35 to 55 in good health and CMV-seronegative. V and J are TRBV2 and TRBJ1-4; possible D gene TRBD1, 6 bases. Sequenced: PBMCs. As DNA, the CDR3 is TGTGCCAGCAGTCCACAGGGCCCCAATGAAAAACTGTTTTTT. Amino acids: CASSPQGPNEKLFF.